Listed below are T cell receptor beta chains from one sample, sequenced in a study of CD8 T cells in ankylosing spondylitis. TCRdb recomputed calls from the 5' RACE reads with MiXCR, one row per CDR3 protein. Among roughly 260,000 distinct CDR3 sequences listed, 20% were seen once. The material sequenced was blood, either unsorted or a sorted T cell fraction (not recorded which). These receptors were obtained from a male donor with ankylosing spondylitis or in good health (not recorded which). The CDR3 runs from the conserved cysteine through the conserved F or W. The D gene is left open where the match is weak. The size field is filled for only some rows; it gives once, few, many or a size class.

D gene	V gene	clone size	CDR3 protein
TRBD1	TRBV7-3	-	CASSPTRQGAAGANVLTF
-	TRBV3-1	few	CASSLATSTDTQYF
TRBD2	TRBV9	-	CASSVASGDSQISYNEQFF
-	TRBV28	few	CASSYPNEQFF
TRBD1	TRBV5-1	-	CASSQTGVGTDTQYF
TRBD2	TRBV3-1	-	CASSPRLRLAGEETQYF
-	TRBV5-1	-	CASSLEGQAGELFF
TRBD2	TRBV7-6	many	CASRAGTAGGVTDTQYF
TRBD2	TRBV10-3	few	CAITTSGGDEQFF
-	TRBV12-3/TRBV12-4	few	CASSLAQGKEKLFF
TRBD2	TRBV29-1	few	CSVVKASGLGELFF
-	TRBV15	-	CATSRGGGYNEQFF
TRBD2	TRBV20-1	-	CSALSGTSTDAQYF
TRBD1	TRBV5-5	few	CASSLRDRGPTGELFF
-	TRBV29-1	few	CSVEDARGGANYGYTF
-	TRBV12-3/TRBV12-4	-	CASSLSVPGPGPTAFNQPQHF
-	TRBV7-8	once	CAISLWRGEQFF
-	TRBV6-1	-	CASRGGGNSNQPQHF
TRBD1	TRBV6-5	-	CASSYSIPGGGTQYF
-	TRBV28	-	CASSHQRPKGSNEQFF
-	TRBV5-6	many	CASSLGAYEAQYF
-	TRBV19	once	CASSGVTGELFF
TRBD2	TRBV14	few	CASSPYPSGSQQETQYF
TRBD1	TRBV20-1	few	CSATGGQGPDTQYF
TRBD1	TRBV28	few	CASLVQDRAGPGELFF
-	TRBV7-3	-	CASSLLQGTNEQFF
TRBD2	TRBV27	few	CASSLGLAGTGTEETQYF
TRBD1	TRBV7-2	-	CASMGQGKTGELFF
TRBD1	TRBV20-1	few	CSARRGQGGMRNTEAFF
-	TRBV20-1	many	CSARDVKGGTEAFF
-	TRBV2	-	CASIVYNEQFF
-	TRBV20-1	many	CSALPGLTINIQYF
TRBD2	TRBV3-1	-	CASSQGLAGGTGTQYF
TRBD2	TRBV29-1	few	CSVEVRAGATDTQYF
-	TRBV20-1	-	CSARPGTTNTGELFF
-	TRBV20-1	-	CSASPAREIKETF
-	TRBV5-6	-	CASSLGQVAKNIQYF
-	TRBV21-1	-	CASSKALGGENTEAFF
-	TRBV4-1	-	CASSQDLGGGELFF
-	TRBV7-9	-	CASSMGTEAFF